This T cell receptor beta chain was recorded in a study of T cell responses to AZD1222 COVID-19 vaccine. CDR1 and CDR2 from the germline V gene are SNHLY and FYNNEI. CDR3 length equals 13 residues. The V gene lost 10 bases and the J gene lost 2 bases, with 14 bases spanning the gap. Overall study results and limits: Vaccine-related CD4 TCRs covered spike, predominating at 160-218 and 743-854. Repertoire sampling happened only post peak T cell response.

This clone is a singleton in its sample. The antigen is not known. Produced via immunoSEQ multiplex PCR; TCRdb's table is partial and in-frame only. Of about 200,000 clones in the sample, roughly 92% were seen once. This TCR was sampled from an adult who received the AZD1222 COVID-19 vaccine. The chain is built from TRBV2 and TRBJ1-1; D unresolved. Sequences were derived from peripheral blood, sampled 28 days after the second AZD1222 dose. DNA of the CDR3: TGTGCCACCCGGGGAGACACTAACACTGAAGCTTTCTTT. The encoded protein is CATRGDTNTEAFF.